The 30 T cell receptor beta chains reported below all come from one sample, sequenced in a study of cytomegalovirus exposure and HLA in healthy donors. Amplification used 60 Vbeta primers and 13 Jbeta primers. Sequencing used immunoSEQ multiplex PCR; TCRdb keeps in-frame clones, though not all of them. The repertoire holds about 160,000 clones, with around 74% as singletons. The sequencing input was PBMCs. These receptors originate from a female donor in good health and CMV-seronegative.

The CDR3 coding sequence is TGTGCCAGCAGGGGACAGGGGAAGAATGAGCAGTTCTTC. Its translation: CASRGQGKNEQFF. The chain employs TRBV6-1 and TRBJ2-1; 10 bases are a match to TRBD1. Losses at the gene ends were 6 bases for V and 7 bases for J; bases not matched to a gene: 3. The CDR3 is 13 residues long. Germline V gives CDR1 MNHNS, CDR2 SASEGT.

The genes are TRBV19 and TRBJ1-3; D not certain. Trimming shortened V by 5 bases and J by 2 bases, and 19 bases separated the two germline ends. Germline CDR1 LNHDA, CDR2 SQIVND (reference sequence). This CDR3 has 17 amino acids. The CDR3 reads CASSPRPPIVPGNTIYF. The CDR3 DNA follows: TGTGCCAGTAGTCCTAGGCCACCTATCGTCCCTGGAAACACCATATATTTT.

The CDR3 sequence: CASSLEGAFTEAFF. The CDR3 coding sequence is TGTGCCAGCAGCTTAGAGGGGGCCTTCACTGAAGCTTTCTTT. The rearrangement joins TRBV7-6 to TRBJ1-1, with TRBD1 matching 7 bases. V lost 1 base to trimming and J lost 4 bases; unmatched junction nucleotides: 3. The CDR3 is made up of 14 amino acids. Germline assignment: CDR1 SGHVS and CDR2 FNYEAQ.

V is TRBV18 and J is TRBJ1-1, with D possibly TRBD1 on 6 matching bases. Germline CDR1 is KGHSH and CDR2 is LQKENI. The CDR3 has 16 amino acids. V was pared by 8 bases and J by 0 bases, with 19 bases between. CDR3 in amino acids: CASHTTGSGLNTEAFF. The DNA for the CDR3 is TGTGCCAGCCATACCACAGGGTCAGGCTTGAACACTGAAGCTTTCTTT. The variable domain in full, completed from reference TRBV18 and TRBJ1-1, reads NAGVMQNPRHLVRRRGQEARLRCSPMKGHSHVYWYRQLPEEGLKFMVYLQKENIIDESGMPKERFSAEFPKEGPSILRIQQVVRGDSAAYFCASHTTGSGLNTEAFFGQGTRLTVV.

The chain uses TRBV30 and TRBJ1-5, with D perhaps matching TRBD1 (5 bases). The ends were cut back, 3 bases at V and 3 bases at J, with 12 bases in the middle. The germline V gene has CDR1 GTSNPN and CDR2 SVGIG (reference sequence). This CDR3 contains 14 residues. The CDR3 region has the DNA TGTGCCTGGAGCCGAGACAGTTACAATCAGCCCCAGCATTTT. Translation: CAWSRDSYNQPQHF.

V is TRBV28 and J is TRBJ1-4; D not certain. Germline CDR1 is MDHEN and CDR2 is SYDVKM. This CDR3 has 13 amino acids. The germline V and J ends were trimmed by 7 bases and 10 bases, with 16 bases remaining between them. CDR3 sequence: CASTAVWRGKLFF. In DNA form, the CDR3 reads TGTGCCAGCACCGCCGTGTGGCGGGGAAAACTGTTTTTT.

This chain links TRBV27 with TRBJ2-3, with TRBD2 identical over 12 bases. Germline CDR1 and CDR2: MNHEY and SMNVEV (reference sequence). The trim removed 3 bases at V and 7 bases at J, leaving 5 bases unmatched. The CDR3 covers 15 residues. CDR3 loop: CASSFRLAGDNTQYF. The CDR3 DNA reads TGTGCCAGCAGTTTCAGACTAGCGGGAGACAATACGCAGTATTTT.

The chain links TRBV29-1 to TRBJ2-3, with 13 nucleotides matching TRBD2. This CDR3 is built from 16 residues. Trimming at V came to 0 bases and at J to 3 bases, leaving 3 bases not matched to a gene. Germline values: CDR1 SQVTM, CDR2 ANQGSEA. CDR3 coding DNA: TGCAGCGTTGAAGAGGGACTAGCGGGACATACAGATACGCAGTATTTT. Encoded protein: CSVEEGLAGHTDTQYF.

This chain links TRBV10-3 with TRBJ1-1; the D is unclear. Germline V lookup: CDR1 ENHRY, CDR2 SYGVKD. This CDR3 has 13 amino acids. V was clipped by 11 bases and J by 6 bases, with 19 bases between them. CDR3 bases: TGTGCCGTCACTGCCGGGAACCCGTCTGAAGCTTTCTTT. Translated: CAVTAGNPSEAFF.

The chain has TRBV6-5 and TRBJ1-1; 7 nucleotides agree with TRBD1. CDR1 and CDR2 from the germline V gene are MNHEY and SVGAGI. This CDR3 has 12 amino acids. Trimming removed 7 bases from V and 2 bases from J; junction bases left unmatched: 1. The CDR3 loop is CASKGANTEAFF. The CDR3 coding sequence is TGTGCCAGCAAGGGGGCAAACACTGAAGCTTTCTTT.

The chain couples TRBV2 to TRBJ1-1; D is ambiguous. From germline, CDR1 is SNHLY and CDR2 FYNNEI. The V end was cut by 2 bases, the J end by 4 bases, with 11 bases between. The CDR3 spans 14 residues. The CDR3 bases are TGTGCCAGCAGTGAAAGTCGAGGGAGCACTGAAGCTTTCTTT. Its protein product is CASSESRGSTEAFF.

The chain is built from TRBV7-6 and TRBJ2-6, with 10 positions matching TRBD2. Germline V gene data show CDR1 as SGHVS and CDR2 as FNYEAQ. Unmatched junction bases numbered 3, after V lost 1 base and J lost 3 bases. CDR3 length: 17 residues. CDR3 region: CASSLGAGGRGANVLTF. The CDR3 region has the DNA TGTGCCAGCAGCTTAGGAGCGGGGGGGCGTGGGGCCAACGTCCTGACTTTC.

The rearrangement links TRBV5-1 to TRBJ1-1; D may be TRBD1 (6 bases). V was clipped by 2 bases and J by 5 bases, with 10 bases between them. The CDR3 runs 13 residues. The germline V gene has CDR1 SGHRS and CDR2 YFSETQ. The CDR3 is CASSLQGLTEAFF. Here the CDR3 DNA reads TGCGCCAGCAGCTTACAGGGTCTGACTGAAGCTTTCTTT. The variable domain in full, with the rest retrieved from reference TRBV5-1 and TRBJ1-1, is KAGVTQTPRYLIKTRGQQVTLSCSPISGHRSVSWYQQTPGQGLQFLFEYFSETQRNKGNFPGRFSGRQFSNSRSEMNVSTLELGDSALYLCASSLQGLTEAFFGQGTRLTVV.

This clone was detected only once. J is TRBJ2-1 and V is TRBV30, with 10 bases matching TRBD2. Trimming took 5 bases from V and 1 from J; bases not matched to a gene: 5. Germline CDR1 GTSNPN, CDR2 SVGIG (reference sequence). The CDR3 has 15 residues. CDR3 sequence: CAWVLAGASYNEQFF. Here the CDR3 DNA reads TGTGCCTGGGTTCTAGCGGGAGCTTCCTACAATGAGCAGTTCTTC.

Only one count was recorded for this clone. The rearrangement joins TRBV5-4 to TRBJ1-2; tentative D call: TRBD1 (5 bases). V was pared by 1 base and J by 4 bases, with 5 bases between. This CDR3 region has 12 residues. Germline V gives CDR1 SGHNT, CDR2 YYREEE (reference sequence). This chain's CDR3 is CASSLRGYGYTF. The DNA for the CDR3 is TGTGCCAGCAGCTTGAGGGGCTATGGCTACACCTTC. The whole variable domain, filled in from reference TRBV5-4 and TRBJ1-2, reads ETGVTQSPTHLIKTRGQQVTLRCSSQSGHNTVSWYQQALGQGPQFIFQYYREEENGRGNFPPRFSGLQFPNYSSELNVNALELDDSALYLCASSLRGYGYTFGSGTRLTVV.

This sequence joins TRBV19 and TRBJ2-7; TRBD1 matches at 7 bases. The CDR3 totals 16 residues. CDR1 and CDR2 (germline): LNHDA, SQIVND (reference sequence). The trim removed 3 bases at V and 1 base at J, leaving 9 bases unmatched. The CDR3 DNA is TGTGCCAGTAGTATTAAGGGGGCGGGCCTGTCCTACGAGCAGTACTTC. Translating it yields CASSIKGAGLSYEQYF. The full variable domain, in which reference TRBV19 and TRBJ2-7 provide the parts outside the CDR3, is DGGITQSPKYLFRKEGQNVTLSCEQNLNHDAMYWYRQDPGQGLRLIYYSQIVNDFQKGDIAEGYSVSREKKESFPLTVTSAQKNPTAFYLCASSIKGAGLSYEQYFGPGTRLTVT.

J is TRBJ2-7 and V is TRBV18, with TRBD2 identical over 8 bases. The CDR3 loop spans 13 amino acids. CDR1 KGHSH and CDR2 LQKENI come from the germline V gene. Trimming took 3 bases from V and 5 from J; bases not matched to a gene: 3. The CDR3 DNA is TGTGCCAGCTCACCCTTTAGCGGGGACGAGCAGTACTTC. The encoded protein is CASSPFSGDEQYF.

The V gene is TRBV5-1, the J gene TRBJ2-3; TRBD2 aligns across 7 bases. The CDR3 has 14 residues. V shed 1 base and J 5 bases; nucleotides not matched to a gene: 4. Germline-derived CDR1 and CDR2 are SGHRS and YFSETQ. The CDR3 loop is CASSLTLAEDTQYF. DNA for the CDR3: TGCGCCAGCAGCTTGACCCTAGCGGAAGATACGCAGTATTTT.

For the CDR3, the DNA is TGCAGCGACGACGGACAGGGCTACTCTGGCTACACCTTC. Encoded protein: CSDDGQGYSGYTF. The chain recombines TRBV29-1 with TRBJ1-2; 8 nucleotides line up with TRBD1. The length of the CDR3 is 13 residues. With 7 bases clipped from V and 7 bases from J, the junction kept 11 bases outside the gene matches. Germline values: CDR1 SQVTM, CDR2 ANQGSEA.

V is TRBV30 and J is TRBJ1-5, with D perhaps matching TRBD1 (5 bases). Trimming cost V 1 base and J 4 bases, with 8 bases left between them. The CDR3 runs 13 residues. Germline V lookup: CDR1 GTSNPN, CDR2 SVGIG (reference sequence). CDR3 sequence: CAWSGGGNQPQHF. CDR3 nucleotide sequence: TGTGCCTGGAGTGGGGGGGGTAATCAGCCCCAGCATTTT.

This chain joins TRBV30 and TRBJ1-2; possibly TRBD1 for D (6 bases). V was trimmed by 8 bases and J by 2 bases, leaving 18 bases between them. This CDR3 has 14 residues. The germline gives CDR1 GTSNPN, CDR2 SVGIG (reference sequence). In nucleotides, the CDR3 is TGTGCCCCAAACCTCAGGCAGGGGAACTATGGCTACACCTTC. The encoded protein is CAPNLRQGNYGYTF.

This clone has only a few counts. The rearrangement joins TRBV5-1 to TRBJ1-6, with D perhaps matching TRBD1 (6 bases). The CDR3 loop spans 13 amino acids. Germline V gene sequence: CDR1 SGHRS, CDR2 YFSETQ. Trimming removed 3 bases at V and 10 bases at J, with 11 bases between. The CDR3 is CASSSDSSSPLHF. The CDR3 region has the DNA TGCGCCAGCAGCTCGGACAGTTCATCACCCCTCCACTTT.

This clone has only one observation. The chain couples TRBV6-5 to TRBJ2-1; tentative D call: TRBD2 (6 bases). CDR1 and CDR2 (germline): MNHEY, SVGAGI. With 4 bases removed from V and 0 bases from J, the gap between germline ends came to 13 bases. The CDR3 has 16 amino acids. Here the CDR3 reads CASSSMLASSYNEQFF. The CDR3 DNA reads TGTGCCAGCAGTTCGATGCTAGCGAGCTCCTACAATGAGCAGTTCTTC.

V is TRBV15 and J is TRBJ1-1, with D uncertain. Germline CDR1 LNHNV, CDR2 YYDKDF (reference sequence). The V end was cut by 1 base, the J end by 5 bases, with 8 bases between. The CDR3 is 13 amino acids. The CDR3 is CATSRGPNTEAFF. In DNA form, the CDR3 reads TGTGCCACCAGCAGAGGCCCTAATACTGAAGCTTTCTTT. Together with reference TRBV15 and TRBJ1-1, the CDR3 gives the full variable domain: DAMVIQNPRYQVTQFGKPVTLSCSQTLNHNVMYWYQQKSSQAPKLLFHYYDKDFNNEADTPDNFQSRRPNTSFCFLDIRSPGLGDTAMYLCATSRGPNTEAFFGQGTRLTVV.

The chain joins TRBV30 to TRBJ2-7; perhaps TRBD1 as D (6 bases). Trimming took off 0 bases at V and 5 bases at J, with 14 bases between the two ends. The CDR3 is 14 amino acids. Per germline, CDR1 GTSNPN and CDR2 SVGIG (reference sequence). The CDR3 DNA is TGTGCCTGGAGTGTAATGGCAGGGGCGGACGAGCAGTACTTC. Translation: CAWSVMAGADEQYF.

This clone was recorded once. V gene TRBV6-4 combines with J gene TRBJ2-7; 9 nucleotides match TRBD1. CDR1 and CDR2 (germline): MRHNA, SNTAGT. The J segment lost 6 bases and the V segment lost 8 bases, leaving 14 bases of the junction unmatched. The CDR3 totals 15 residues. The CDR3 DNA sequence: TGTGCCAGCCCCGACGGAGGGGACAGGGTTACCGAGCAGTACTTC. This translates into CASPDGGDRVTEQYF.

The V call is TRBV5-1, the J call TRBJ2-1; D call uncertain. CDR1 is SGHRS and CDR2 is YFSETQ in the germline V gene. The CDR3 is 14 residues long. V shed 0 bases and J shed 7 bases, with 11 bases lying between them. CDR3 in amino acids: CASSLGTSLNEQFF. Here the CDR3 DNA reads TGCGCCAGCAGCTTGGGAACTTCGCTAAATGAGCAGTTCTTC.

The genes are TRBV28 and TRBJ2-7; D possibly corresponds to TRBD1 (5 bases). The length of the CDR3 is 16 residues. The germline V and J ends were trimmed by 2 bases and 5 bases, with 19 bases remaining between them. Germline V gene lookup returns CDR1 MDHEN and CDR2 SYDVKM. The CDR3, as DNA: TGTGCCAGCAGTTTAAGGGGTCAAGGGGTAGATAACGAGCAGTACTTC. It yields the protein CASSLRGQGVDNEQYF. The full variable domain, rest sourced from reference TRBV28 and TRBJ2-7, is DVKVTQSSRYLVKRTGEKVFLECVQDMDHENMFWYRQDPGLGLRLIYFSYDVKMKEKGDIPEGYSVSREKKERFSLILESASTNQTSMYLCASSLRGQGVDNEQYFGPGTRLTVT.

The rearrangement joins TRBV18 to TRBJ1-1, with no clear D. CDR1 KGHSH and CDR2 LQKENI come from the germline V gene. The V end lost 3 bases, the J end lost 6 bases, and 5 bases lay between the germline ends. The CDR3 runs to 11 residues. DNA of the CDR3: TGTGCCAGCTCACCGGGCGCTGAAGCTTTCTTT. Its protein is CASSPGAEAFF.

J is TRBJ1-2 and V is TRBV27; 7 positions agree with TRBD1. Losses at the gene ends were 2 bases for V and 4 bases for J; bases not matched to a gene: 4. This CDR3 has 14 residues. The germline V gene encodes CDR1 MNHEY and CDR2 SMNVEV (reference sequence). In DNA, the CDR3 is TGTGCCAGCAGTTTAAGGGGGCGAGCCTATGGCTACACCTTC. Encoded protein: CASSLRGRAYGYTF.